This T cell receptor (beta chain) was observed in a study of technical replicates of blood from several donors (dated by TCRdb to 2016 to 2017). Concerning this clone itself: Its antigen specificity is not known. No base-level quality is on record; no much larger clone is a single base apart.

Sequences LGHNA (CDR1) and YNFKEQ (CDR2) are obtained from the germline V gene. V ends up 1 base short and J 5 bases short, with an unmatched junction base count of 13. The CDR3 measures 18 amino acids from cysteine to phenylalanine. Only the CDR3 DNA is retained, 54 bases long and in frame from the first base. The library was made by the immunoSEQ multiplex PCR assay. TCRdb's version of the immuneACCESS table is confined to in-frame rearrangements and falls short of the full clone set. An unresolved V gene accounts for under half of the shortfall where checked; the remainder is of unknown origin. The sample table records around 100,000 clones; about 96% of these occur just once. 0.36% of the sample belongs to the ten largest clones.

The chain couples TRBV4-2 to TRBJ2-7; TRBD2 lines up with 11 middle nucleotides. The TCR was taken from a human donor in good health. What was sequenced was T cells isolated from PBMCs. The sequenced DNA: TGTGCCAGCAGCCAAGCTTTGACACCTAGCGGGGGGAGTGACGAGCAGTACTTC. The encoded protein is CASSQALTPSGGSDEQYF.